This record concerns one T cell receptor beta chain sequence. Its specificity is unknown. The isolated RNA, all of it, was reverse transcribed, so expressed TCRB transcripts were what got sequenced. Generated by immunoSEQ multiplex PCR, the TCRdb table keeps only in-frame clones and is missing some. The data contain hundreds of thousands of clones, roughly a sixth of them singletons. These data come from a study of beta chain features in type 1 diabetes. Study details: There was similarity between patients and healthy donors in age, gender and cell yields.

V gave up 4 bases and J gave up 0 bases, with 11 bases separating them. This CDR3 contains 16 residues. Germline V gives CDR1 SGDLS, CDR2 YYNGEE. CD45RO/CCR7/CD25/CD127/CD95/CD27 staining was used to isolate CD4+ naive, central memory, regulatory and stem cell-like memory cells by sorting. Study-wide results and caveats: All four CD4+ subsets of Type 1 diabetes patients contained TCRB CDR3s that were moderately but significantly shorter.

The sequence came from a man younger than 35 in good health. The chain couples TRBV9 to TRBJ1-6, with a weak D call TRBD1 (6 bases). Material: naive CD4+ T cells from blood. CDR3 sequence reads: CASSSQGGSYNSPLHF. The CDR3 bases are TGTGCCAGCAGCTCCCAAGGGGGCTCCTATAATTCACCCCTCCACTTT.